These 15 T cell receptor beta chains originate from one sample sequenced in a study of identical twins. TCRdb re-analysed the 5' RACE reads in MiXCR, keeping a single row per CDR3 protein. The sample comprises 500,000 to 700,000 distinct CDR3 sequences, around 7.4% of which are singletons, and roughly 1.5% rests with the top ten. These data were also filed under a second study, of yellow fever vaccine responses in identical twins.

The sequenced sample was PBMCs. The receptors shown here come from a woman younger than 30 in good health.

The rearrangement joins TRBV2 to TRBJ2-7, with D unresolved. V was clipped by 2 bases and J by 6 bases, with 8 bases between them. Germline loops: CDR1 SNHLY, CDR2 FYNNEI. The CDR3 sequence is 12 residues long. CDR3 sequence (DNA): TGTGCCAGCAGTGAACACGTTAGCGAGCAGTACTTC. This encodes CASSEHVSEQYF.

The chain has TRBV6-5 and TRBJ1-6; TRBD1 might be the D (6 bases). Trimming took 0 bases from V and 10 from J, leaving 16 bases between them. This CDR3 is 16 amino acids long. Germline-derived CDR1 and CDR2 are MNHEY and SVGAGI. CDR3 sequence (DNA): TGTGCCAGCAGTTACTCCGGCAGGGGTTTGGGGTCACCCCTCCACTTT. Amino acids: CASSYSGRGLGSPLHF.

The chain combines TRBV12-3 or TRBV12-4 with TRBJ1-2; TRBD1 matches 7 bases. This CDR3 contains 14 residues. The trim removed 6 bases at V and 4 bases at J, leaving 8 bases unmatched. This chain's CDR3 is CASRPGTDLYGYTF. CDR3 nucleotides: TGTGCCAGCAGACCCGGGACAGACCTCTATGGCTACACCTTC.

The sample holds many counts of this clonotype. V and J are TRBV11-2 and TRBJ2-3, with 8 positions matching TRBD2. Per the germline V gene, CDR1 is SGHAT and CDR2 is FQNNGV. The CDR3 runs to 15 residues. The V gene end was trimmed by 1 base and the J gene end by 4 bases; junction bases not matched to a gene: 4. CDR3 DNA: TGTGCCAGCAGCTTAGTGGCTAGCGGGTCAGATACGCAGTATTTT. It yields the protein CASSLVASGSDTQYF.

V and J are TRBV28 and TRBJ1-1; D remains ambiguous. The germline CDR1 and CDR2 sequences are MDHEN and SYDVKM. Trimming stripped 5 bases from V and 1 base from J, with 11 bases between. The CDR3 length is 14 residues. CDR3 sequence: CASSTSQRNTEAFF. CDR3 bases: TGTGCCAGCAGTACTTCCCAGAGGAACACTGAAGCTTTCTTT.

As concerns this clonotype: This may be a read error: a much more frequent sequence differs by one nucleotide. The chain recombines TRBV20-1 with TRBJ2-3, with 8 bases aligning to TRBD2. This CDR3 is 14 amino acids long. Germline V gene data show CDR1 as DFQATT and CDR2 as SNEGSKA (reference sequence). This chain's CDR3 is CSASLAESTHTQYF. CDR3 DNA: TGCAGTGCTTCACTAGCGGAGAGCACACATACGCAGTATTTT.

This clonotype was seen at least ten times. This chain connects TRBV12-3 or TRBV12-4 to TRBJ1-1; D is perhaps TRBD1 (6 bases). This CDR3 is built from 14 residues. Trimming left V 5 bases short and J 0 bases short, with 10 bases between. Here the CDR3 reads CASSPGQLNTEAFF. For the CDR3, the DNA is TGTGCCAGCAGTCCCGGACAGTTGAACACTGAAGCTTTCTTT.

This clonotype was observed many times. The chain couples TRBV5-1 to TRBJ2-4, with a tentative D call TRBD1 (6 bases). CDR1 is SGHRS and CDR2 is YFSETQ in the germline V gene. With 3 bases removed from V and 6 bases from J, the gap between germline ends came to 16 bases. This CDR3 is built from 15 residues. CDR3 in DNA: TGCGCCAGCAGCTCGATTCGACAGGCAGCAAACATTCAGTACTTC. Translated, it gives CASSSIRQAANIQYF.

There are many counts of this clonotype. The J gene is TRBJ2-1, the V gene TRBV20-1; TRBD2 matches 9 bases. CDR3 length equals 18 residues. Germline V gene sequence: CDR1 DFQATT, CDR2 SNEGSKA (reference sequence). V gave up 0 bases and J gave up 2 bases; unmatched junction bases: 11. CDR3 region: CSARDYSVASGAYNEQFF. In nucleotides, the CDR3 is TGCAGTGCTAGAGATTACTCGGTGGCTAGCGGGGCCTACAATGAGCAGTTCTTC.

The chain joins TRBV2 to TRBJ2-7, with a weak D call TRBD1 (5 bases). The length of the CDR3 is 14 residues. Germline V CDR1 and CDR2: SNHLY, FYNNEI. The V gene lost 5 bases and the J gene lost 3 bases, with 14 bases spanning the gap. CDR3: CASSSLDRNYEQYV. The CDR3, as DNA: TGTGCCAGCAGTAGCCTAGACAGAAACTACGAGCAGTACGTC.

The rearrangement joins TRBV6-6 to TRBJ1-2; tentative D call: TRBD1 (5 bases). The germline V gene has CDR1 MNHNY and CDR2 SVGAGI (reference sequence). The V end lost 7 bases, the J end lost 8 bases, and 14 bases lay between the germline ends. The CDR3 runs 12 residues. The CDR3 loop reads CASNPQGDGYTF. CDR3 sequence (DNA): TGTGCCAGCAACCCACAAGGGGACGGCTACACCTTC.

This clonotype occurred a few times. J is TRBJ2-2 and V is TRBV2; 10 nucleotides match TRBD1. V lost 4 bases and J lost 2; bases outside the gene matches: 7. The CDR3 runs 17 residues. Germline V gives CDR1 SNHLY, CDR2 FYNNEI. CDR3 sequence (DNA): TGTGCCAGCAGTGCAAGGACAGGGGGTTACAACACCGGGGAGCTGTTTTTT. Translating gives CASSARTGGYNTGELFF.

In its sample, this clonotype was seen a few times. V is TRBV9 and J is TRBJ1-2; 9 bases map to TRBD1. Germline CDR1 and CDR2: SGDLS and YYNGEE. The junction had 10 bases not matched to a gene; V was cut back by 3 bases and J by 4 bases. The CDR3 is 16 residues long. This chain's CDR3 is CASSGDRAREGYGYTF. CDR3 coding DNA: TGTGCCAGCAGCGGGGACAGGGCCCGGGAGGGCTATGGCTACACCTTC. Based on the CDR3 plus reference TRBV9 and TRBJ1-2, the full variable domain is DSGVTQTPKHLITATGQRVTLRCSPRSGDLSVYWYQQSLDQGLQFLIQYYNGEERAKGNILERFSAQQFPDLHSELNLSSLELGDSALYFCASSGDRAREGYGYTFGSGTRLTVV.

This clonotype was detected many times. The CDR3 loop is CASSLETSGGVDTQYF. The CDR3 DNA follows: TGCGCCAGCAGCTTGGAGACTAGCGGAGGGGTAGATACGCAGTATTTT. V gene TRBV5-1 combines with J gene TRBJ2-3; 9 bases line up with TRBD2. This CDR3 has 16 amino acids. J was trimmed by 5 bases and V by 0 bases; bases with no gene match: 7. Germline V gene data show CDR1 as SGHRS and CDR2 as YFSETQ.

The sample holds a few counts of this clonotype. The rearrangement joins TRBV5-6 to TRBJ1-3; 7 bases agree with TRBD1. The germline V gene encodes CDR1 SGHDT and CDR2 YYEEEE. CDR3 length: 15 amino acids. The junction had 6 bases not matched to a gene; V was cut back by 4 bases and J by 2 bases. This CDR3 is CASSGIDRAGNTIYF. CDR3 in DNA: TGTGCCAGCAGCGGAATAGACAGGGCTGGAAACACCATATATTTT.